The TCR beta chain described here comes from a study of blood T cells in healthy people across ages. The wider study: With template switching, about one barcoded beta molecule was captured per two T cells.

Around 10 milliliters of peripheral blood were drawn from each donor. Worth noting for this clonotype: Its antigen remains unidentified.

Study-level results: The study regarded diversity estimates from one million T cells as underestimates.

Combining a sample-barcoded 5' primer with a J-beta primer mix, a second PCR ran for about 7 to 11 cycles. Each cDNA was tagged by a template-switch adaptor containing 12 random nucleotides. Using its own MiXCR run on the 5' RACE reads, TCRdb lists one record per CDR3 protein. The top ten clones hold under 25% of a sample with 1.8 million or so distinct CDR3 sequences, about 39% of them seen once. V lost 10 bases to trimming and J lost 1 base, with 11 bases between them. The germline V gene has CDR1 MDHEN and CDR2 SYDVKM. The CDR3 covers 12 residues. The source material was blood. The chain has TRBV28 and TRBJ2-7, with D unresolved. This sequence originates from a human donor in good health. CDR3 in amino acids: CATLNLSYEQYF. As DNA, the CDR3 is TGTGCCACCCTAAATCTTTCCTACGAGCAGTACTTC.